This entry lists 21 T cell receptor beta chains sequenced from one sample in a study of shared T cell receptors in the human thymus. Clones were read by immunoSEQ multiplex PCR, and TCRdb kept only the in-frame ones, dropping some. The sample lists more than 300,000 clones; roughly 94% were seen once. Sequences were obtained from thymocytes. The receptors come from a human donor.

V usage is TRBV4-2 and J usage is TRBJ2-1, with TRBD2 matching 13 bases. After removal of 4 bases from V and 5 bases from J, the junction contained 8 bases not matched to a gene. The germline V gene encodes CDR1 LGHNA and CDR2 YNFKEQ. The CDR3 has 17 residues. The CDR3: CASSRGLAGAAHNEQFF. The CDR3 DNA follows: TGTGCCAGCAGCCGCGGACTAGCGGGAGCCGCGCACAATGAGCAGTTCTTC.

The J gene is TRBJ2-4, the V gene TRBV19; a possible D gene is TRBD2 (5 bases). The CDR3 is made up of 18 amino acids. V shed 3 bases and J shed 1 base, with 19 bases lying between them. Germline assignment: CDR1 LNHDA and CDR2 SQIVND (reference sequence). The CDR3 DNA sequence: TGTGCCAGTAGTATCCCCGAGGGAACCCCTTTTGCCAAAAACATTCAGTACTTC. Its protein is CASSIPEGTPFAKNIQYF.

V usage is TRBV19 and J usage is TRBJ1-5; possibly TRBD1 for D (5 bases). Trimming stripped 8 bases from V and 7 bases from J, with 12 bases between. Germline CDR1 reads LNHDA; CDR2 reads SQIVND (reference sequence). The CDR3 has 12 residues. The CDR3 here is CASRQWYQPQHF. For the CDR3, the DNA is TGTGCCAGTCGACAGTGGTACCAGCCCCAGCATTTT.

The chain couples TRBV27 to TRBJ2-5, with 9 bases that match TRBD2. V lost 1 base to trimming and J lost 5 bases; unmatched junction nucleotides: 17. CDR3 length equals 19 residues. Per germline, CDR1 MNHEY and CDR2 SMNVEV (reference sequence). The CDR3 sequence is CASSLYGSASGNMVETQYF. The CDR3 DNA reads as TGTGCCAGCAGTTTATATGGCTCGGCTAGCGGGAACATGGTGGAGACCCAGTACTTC.

The DNA of the CDR3 is TGTGCCAGCAGTGACTCCACAGTGGGCGACAATGAGCAGTTCTTC. Its translation: CASSDSTVGDNEQFF. The rearrangement links TRBV6-4 to TRBJ2-1; D gene unclear. Germline V gives CDR1 MRHNA, CDR2 SNTAGT. This CDR3 has 15 residues. V was cut by 0 bases and J by 5 bases, with 11 bases left in between.

The chain has TRBV7-3 and TRBJ2-3; D gene unclear. The CDR3 has 14 residues. With 5 bases removed from V and 3 bases from J, the gap between germline ends came to 12 bases. Germline assignment: CDR1 SGHTA and CDR2 FQGTGA. The CDR3 region is CASSPNVKTDTQYF. Written as DNA, the CDR3 is TGTGCCAGCAGCCCCAATGTCAAGACAGATACGCAGTATTTT.

The J gene is TRBJ1-1, the V gene TRBV27, with TRBD1 as a possible D gene (6 bases). This CDR3 comprises 15 residues. Per the germline V gene, CDR1 is MNHEY and CDR2 is SMNVEV (reference sequence). The V and J ends lost 6 bases and 0 bases respectively, with 14 bases between them. CDR3 DNA sequence: TGTGCCAGCAGCGATCAGGGGAATGTGAACACTGAAGCTTTCTTT. Translation: CASSDQGNVNTEAFF.

This chain uses TRBV25-1 with TRBJ1-1; TRBD1 agrees at 10 bases. Germline V CDR1 and CDR2: MGHDK, SYGVNS. The junction had 6 bases not matched to a gene; V was cut back by 3 bases and J by 2 bases. There are 16 residues in the CDR3. CDR3 coding DNA: TGTGCCAGCAGTGATCGGGGACAGGGGACCAACACTGAAGCTTTCTTT. It translates to CASSDRGQGTNTEAFF.

This sequence joins TRBV5-4 and TRBJ2-3, with unresolved D. This CDR3 comprises 14 residues. V was clipped by 4 bases and J by 0 bases, with 9 bases between them. Germline-derived CDR1 and CDR2 are SGHNT and YYREEE (reference sequence). The CDR3 region has the DNA TGTGCCAGCAGCCTGGGCGGTAGCACAGATACGCAGTATTTT. Translated: CASSLGGSTDTQYF.

The genes are TRBV6-5 and TRBJ1-4; 9 positions match TRBD1. The CDR3 has 15 residues. V was clipped by 2 bases and J by 4 bases; unmatched bases: 2. Germline-derived CDR1 and CDR2 are MNHEY and SVGAGI. The CDR3 nucleotides read TGTGCCAGCAGTTACGGGACAGGGCTTAATGAAAAACTGTTTTTT. This sequence encodes CASSYGTGLNEKLFF.

The chain is built from TRBV7-3 and TRBJ2-1; TRBD2 agrees at 11 bases. The CDR3 runs 16 residues. The germline V gene has CDR1 SGHTA and CDR2 FQGTGA. J was trimmed by 8 bases and V by 5 bases; bases with no gene match: 11. The CDR3 region is CASSPQTSGTWDEQFF. CDR3 sequence (DNA): TGTGCCAGCAGCCCCCAGACTAGCGGGACGTGGGATGAGCAGTTCTTC.

The gene calls are TRBV11-3 and TRBJ2-1; a weak D match, TRBD2 (6 bases). V was shortened by 6 bases and J by 7 bases, with 13 bases between the two germline ends. The CDR3 covers 13 residues. Germline CDR1 and CDR2: SGHNT and YENEEA. This CDR3 is CASSVWAGNEQFF. The CDR3 DNA reads TGTGCCAGCAGTGTATGGGCGGGGAATGAGCAGTTCTTC.

V gene TRBV6-1 combines with J gene TRBJ1-1, with no clear D. V lost 8 bases, J lost 3 bases, and 10 bases lay in between. The CDR3 spans 12 residues. Germline CDR1 is MNHNS and CDR2 is SASEGT. CDR3 nucleotides: TGTGCCAGCCTCATGAGATACACTGAAGCTTTCTTT. Residues: CASLMRYTEAFF.

This clone has a single count. This chain connects TRBV6-5 to TRBJ2-7, with 9 nucleotides matching TRBD2. This CDR3 has 16 residues. V lost 2 bases and J lost 7; bases outside the gene matches: 12. Germline loops: CDR1 MNHEY, CDR2 SVGAGI. For the CDR3, the DNA is TGTGCCAGCAGTTACGAGGGCGGGAGGGCCCTGCGTGAGCAGTACTTC. Translating gives CASSYEGGRALREQYF.

This sequence joins TRBV28 and TRBJ2-4, with a tentative D call TRBD2 (7 bases). The germline gives CDR1 MDHEN, CDR2 SYDVKM. Trimming pared 3 bases from V and 0 bases from J, leaving 24 bases between. The CDR3 is 20 residues long. The CDR3 nucleotides are TGTGCCAGCAGTTTGGCCCCCCGGGGGCTAGCGGACATAGCCAAAAACATTCAGTACTTC. This codes for CASSLAPRGLADIAKNIQYF.

The gene calls are TRBV10-1 and TRBJ2-7; 12 nucleotides align to TRBD2. V dropped 5 bases and J dropped 3; count of bases not matched to a gene: 2. The CDR3 has 14 amino acids. From germline, CDR1 is WNHNN and CDR2 SYGVQD (reference sequence). The CDR3 loop is CASSRLAGVYEQYF. In DNA, the CDR3 is TGCGCCAGCAGTCGACTAGCGGGAGTCTACGAGCAGTACTTC.

The CDR3 protein is CASSGIRDAGSSYEQYF. For the CDR3, the DNA is TGTGCCAGCAGCGGAATCCGGGACGCTGGAAGCTCCTACGAGCAGTACTTC. This sequence joins TRBV9 and TRBJ2-7; TRBD1 or TRBD2 may be the D gene (5 bases each). In germline, CDR1 is SGDLS, CDR2 YYNGEE. This CDR3 is built from 17 residues. Deletions cut 3 bases from V and 0 bases from J, with 19 bases between.

In nucleotides, the CDR3 is TGTGCCAGAAGCTTGGCCTGGGCGGGAGGCCGCGAGACCCAGTACTTC. Its protein is CARSLAWAGGRETQYF. The chain employs TRBV5-3 and TRBJ2-5; 8 bases align to TRBD2. TRBV5-3 is an ORF; its function is uncertain. The trim removed 0 bases at V and 5 bases at J, leaving 9 bases unmatched. This CDR3 is built from 16 residues.

The rearrangement links TRBV6-1 to TRBJ1-4; no clear D. V was trimmed by 3 bases and J by 5 bases, leaving 13 bases between them. There are 15 residues in the CDR3. The germline gives CDR1 MNHNS, CDR2 SASEGT. CDR3 residues: CASSEVTRLNEKLFF. Written as DNA, the CDR3 is TGTGCCAGCAGTGAGGTTACCAGACTAAATGAAAAACTGTTTTTT.

The chain's CDR3 is CASSLSVPTGTYNEQFF. CDR3 DNA: TGTGCCAGCAGCTTATCGGTACCGACCGGGACCTACAATGAGCAGTTCTTC. V and J are TRBV7-3 and TRBJ2-1, with D possibly being TRBD2 (5 bases). V lost 2 bases to trimming and J lost 2 bases, with 16 bases between them. This CDR3 is 17 amino acids long. Per the germline V gene, CDR1 is SGHTA and CDR2 is FQGTGA.

This clone was picked up one time. The chain employs TRBV5-1 and TRBJ1-2; D is possibly TRBD1 (5 bases). This CDR3 has 15 amino acids. Germline V gene lookup returns CDR1 SGHRS and CDR2 YFSETQ. V lost 7 bases, J lost 0 bases, and 16 bases lay in between. The CDR3 here is CASGINRSSNYGYTF. The CDR3 coding sequence is TGCGCCAGCGGAATTAACAGGTCCTCTAACTATGGCTACACCTTC.